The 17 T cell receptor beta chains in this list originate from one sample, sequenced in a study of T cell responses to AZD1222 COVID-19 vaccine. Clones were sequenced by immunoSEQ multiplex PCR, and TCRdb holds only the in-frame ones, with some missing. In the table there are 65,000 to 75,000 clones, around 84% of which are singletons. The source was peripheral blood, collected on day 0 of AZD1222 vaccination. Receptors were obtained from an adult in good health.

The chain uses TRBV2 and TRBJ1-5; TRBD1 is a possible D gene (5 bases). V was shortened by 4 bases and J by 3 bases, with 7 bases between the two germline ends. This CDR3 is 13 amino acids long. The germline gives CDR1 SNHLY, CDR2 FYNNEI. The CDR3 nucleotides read TGTGCCAGCAGTGGGGGACTCAATCAGCCCCAGCATTTT. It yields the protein CASSGGLNQPQHF.

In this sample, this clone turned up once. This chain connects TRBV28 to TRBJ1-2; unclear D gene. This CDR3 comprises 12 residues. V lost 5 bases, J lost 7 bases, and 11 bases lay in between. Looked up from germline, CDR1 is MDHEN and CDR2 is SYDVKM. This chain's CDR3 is CASSPPEGGYTF. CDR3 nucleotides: TGTGCCAGCAGTCCCCCCGAGGGTGGCTACACCTTC.

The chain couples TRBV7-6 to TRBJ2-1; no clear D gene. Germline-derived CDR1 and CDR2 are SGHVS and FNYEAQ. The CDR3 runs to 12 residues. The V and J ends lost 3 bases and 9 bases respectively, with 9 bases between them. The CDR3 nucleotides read TGTGCCAGCAGCTTGGGAAAAAGTGAGCAGTTCTTC. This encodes CASSLGKSEQFF.

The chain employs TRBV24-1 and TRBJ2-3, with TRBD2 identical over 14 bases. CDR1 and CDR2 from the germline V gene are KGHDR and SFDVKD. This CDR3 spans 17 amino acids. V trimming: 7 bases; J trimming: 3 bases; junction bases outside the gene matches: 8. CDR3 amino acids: CATSPKTSGRGTDTQYF. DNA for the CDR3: TGTGCCACCAGCCCGAAGACTAGCGGGAGGGGAACAGATACGCAGTATTTT.

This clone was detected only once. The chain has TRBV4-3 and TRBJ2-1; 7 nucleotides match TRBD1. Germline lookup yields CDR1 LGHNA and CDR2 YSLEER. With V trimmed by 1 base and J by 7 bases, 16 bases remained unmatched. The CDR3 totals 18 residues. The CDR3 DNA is TGCGCCAGCAGCCAAGGGGTAGGGGGCCAGGTTGGCAGGAATGAGCAGTTCTTC. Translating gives CASSQGVGGQVGRNEQFF.

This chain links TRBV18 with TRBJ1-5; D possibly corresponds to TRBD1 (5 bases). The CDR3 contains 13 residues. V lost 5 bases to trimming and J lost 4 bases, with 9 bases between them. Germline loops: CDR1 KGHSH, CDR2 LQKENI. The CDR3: CASSMDTNQPQHF. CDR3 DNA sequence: TGTGCCAGCTCAATGGACACTAATCAGCCCCAGCATTTT.

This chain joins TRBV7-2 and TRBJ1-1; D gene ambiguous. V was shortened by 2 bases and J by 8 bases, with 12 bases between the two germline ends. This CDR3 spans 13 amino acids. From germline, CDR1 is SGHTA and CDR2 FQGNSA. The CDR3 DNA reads TGTGCCAGCAGCTTATTGGGGATCGGAGAAGCTTTCTTT. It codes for CASSLLGIGEAFF.

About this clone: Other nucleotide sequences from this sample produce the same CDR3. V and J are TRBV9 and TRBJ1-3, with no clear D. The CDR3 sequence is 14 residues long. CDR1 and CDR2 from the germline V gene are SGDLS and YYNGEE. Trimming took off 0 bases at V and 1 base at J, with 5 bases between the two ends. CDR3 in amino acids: CASSVVGSGNTIYF. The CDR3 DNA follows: TGTGCCAGCAGCGTAGTAGGGTCTGGAAACACCATATATTTT.

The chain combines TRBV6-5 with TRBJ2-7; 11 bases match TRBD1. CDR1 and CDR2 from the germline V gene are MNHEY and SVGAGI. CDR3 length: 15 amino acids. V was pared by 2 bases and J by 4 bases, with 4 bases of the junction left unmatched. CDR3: CASSYGTGGRYEQYF. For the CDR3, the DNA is TGTGCCAGCAGTTACGGGACAGGGGGTAGGTACGAGCAGTACTTC.

CDR3: CASREGRFSGNTIYF. In DNA, the CDR3 is TGCGCCAGCAGAGAGGGACGGTTCTCTGGAAACACCATATATTTT. This rearrangement joins TRBV5-1 to TRBJ1-3, with a weak D call TRBD1 (5 bases). The CDR3 covers 15 residues. The V end was cut by 5 bases, the J end by 0 bases, with 12 bases between. Germline CDR1 reads SGHRS; CDR2 reads YFSETQ.

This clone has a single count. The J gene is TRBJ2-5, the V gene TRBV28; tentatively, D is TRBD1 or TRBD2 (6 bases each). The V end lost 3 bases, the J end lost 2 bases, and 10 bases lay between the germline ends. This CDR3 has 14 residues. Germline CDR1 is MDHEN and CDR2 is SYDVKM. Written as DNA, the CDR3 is TGTGCCAGCAGTTTGGGGGGCCCACAAGAGACCCAGTACTTC. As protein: CASSLGGPQETQYF.

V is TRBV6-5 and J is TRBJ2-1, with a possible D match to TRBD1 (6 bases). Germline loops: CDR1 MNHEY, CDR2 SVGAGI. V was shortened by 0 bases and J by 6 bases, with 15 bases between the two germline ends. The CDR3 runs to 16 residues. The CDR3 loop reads CASSYSIQGSSNEQFF. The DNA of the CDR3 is TGTGCCAGCAGTTACTCGATTCAGGGGAGTAGCAATGAGCAGTTCTTC.

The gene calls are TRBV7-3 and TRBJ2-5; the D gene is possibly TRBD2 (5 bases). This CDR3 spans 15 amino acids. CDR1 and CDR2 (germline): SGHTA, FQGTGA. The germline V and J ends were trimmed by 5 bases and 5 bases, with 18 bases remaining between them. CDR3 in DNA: TGTGCCAGCAGCCCCCAACTGGGGAGCGTGGAGACCCAGTACTTC. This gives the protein CASSPQLGSVETQYF.

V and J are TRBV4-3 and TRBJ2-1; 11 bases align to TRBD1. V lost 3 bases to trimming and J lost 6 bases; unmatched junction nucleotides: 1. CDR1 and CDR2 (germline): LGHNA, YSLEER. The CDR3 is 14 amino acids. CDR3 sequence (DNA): TGCGCCAGCAGCCAGGGGACAGGGGGCAATGAGCAGTTCTTC. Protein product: CASSQGTGGNEQFF.

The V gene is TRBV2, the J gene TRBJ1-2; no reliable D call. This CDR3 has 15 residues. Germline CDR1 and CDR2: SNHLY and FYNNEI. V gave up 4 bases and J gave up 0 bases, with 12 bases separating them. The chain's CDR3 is CASSALAVANYGYTF. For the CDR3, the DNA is TGTGCCAGCAGTGCCCTCGCGGTAGCTAACTATGGCTACACCTTC.

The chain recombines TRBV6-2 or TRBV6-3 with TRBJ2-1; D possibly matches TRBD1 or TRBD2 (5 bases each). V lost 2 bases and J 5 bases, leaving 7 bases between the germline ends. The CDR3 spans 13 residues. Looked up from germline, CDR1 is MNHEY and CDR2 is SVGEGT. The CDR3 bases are TGTGCCAGCAGTTACCCGGGACACAATGAGCAGTTCTTC. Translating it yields CASSYPGHNEQFF.

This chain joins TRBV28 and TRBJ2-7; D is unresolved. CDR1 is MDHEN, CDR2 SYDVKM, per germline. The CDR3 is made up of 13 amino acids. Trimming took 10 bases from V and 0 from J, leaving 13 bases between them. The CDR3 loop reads CAIKGSHSYEQYF. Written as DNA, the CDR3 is TGTGCCATTAAGGGATCACACTCCTACGAGCAGTACTTC. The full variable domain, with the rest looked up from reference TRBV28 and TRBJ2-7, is DVKVTQSSRYLVKRTGEKVFLECVQDMDHENMFWYRQDPGLGLRLIYFSYDVKMKEKGDIPEGYSVSREKKERFSLILESASTNQTSMYLCAIKGSHSYEQYFGPGTRLTVT.